Listed below are T cell receptor beta chains from one sample, sequenced in a study of radiotherapy plus CTLA-4 blockade in lung cancer. The method was immunoSEQ multiplex PCR; TCRdb's version includes in-frame clones alone and lacks a portion of them. The sample holds about 80,000 clones; about 79% are singletons and the top ten take over 20%. The source material was peripheral blood, sampled from a patient treated with radiotherapy plus ipilimumab. These receptors were collected from a human donor with non-small cell lung cancer whose response to radiotherapy plus ipilimumab could not be evaluated. Some clones in this sample may be carry-over from other donors' samples. CDR3s include the opening cysteine and the closing phenylalanine or tryptophan. The D gene is left open where the match is weak. The size entry is marked missing in some rows and otherwise reads once, few, many or a size class.

clone_size j_call v_call d_call cdr3_nt cdr3_aa
few TRBJ2-3 TRBV4-1 TRBD1 TGCGCCAGCAGCCAAGAAAGGGGGACAGGGGACCGAGATACGCAGTATTTT CASSQERGTGDRDTQYF
few TRBJ1-3 TRBV6-5 NA TGTGCCAGCAGTTTACAGGGATATGGAAACACCATATATTTT CASSLQGYGNTIYF
NA TRBJ2-6 TRBV12-2 NA TGTGCAAGTCGCTTCCCGGGGAGAAGCTCTGGGGCCAACGTCCTGACTTTC CASRFPGRSSGANVLTF
NA TRBJ1-3 TRBV28 NA TGTGCCAGCAGTTTATGGGGGGCGCGAGGAAACACCATATATTTT CASSLWGARGNTIYF
few TRBJ2-7 TRBV10-3 NA TGTGCCATCAGCGATTTCCAGGGCTACGAGCAGTACTTC CAISDFQGYEQYF
once TRBJ1-5 TRBV19 NA TGTGCCGCCCGAGGGGGGGGAAGCAATCAGCCCCAGCATTTT CAARGGGSNQPQHF
NA TRBJ2-7 TRBV6-5 TRBD2 TGTGCCAGCAGGAGACGGACTAGCGGCTACGAGCAGTACTTC CASRRRTSGYEQYF
NA TRBJ2-1 TRBV2 NA TGTGCCAGCAGTCCGGGTTACCGACCCTATGAGCAGTTCTTC CASSPGYRPYEQFF
NA TRBJ1-5 TRBV5-1 NA TGCGCCAGCAGCTTCGGGGAAGAGAATCAGCCCCAGCATTTT CASSFGEENQPQHF
NA TRBJ2-7 TRBV5-5 NA TGTGCCAGCAGCTGGAGCAGCGCTGGTTCCTACGAGCAGTACTTC CASSWSSAGSYEQYF
NA TRBJ2-2 TRBV5-6 TRBD2 TGTGCCAGCAGCCCGGGGGGGGAGAACACCGGGGAGCTGTTTTTT CASSPGGENTGELFF
NA TRBJ2-3 TRBV6-5 TRBD2 TGTGCCAGCAGTTACGAGGGAGGGTTTACAGATACGCAGTATTTT CASSYEGGFTDTQYF
NA TRBJ2-7 TRBV6-5 TRBD1 TGTGCCAGCAGTGGGGGGACAGGGAACTACGAGCAGTACTTC CASSGGTGNYEQYF
NA TRBJ2-5 TRBV7-2 NA TGTGCCAGCAGTTACACGGCGGGGGCTGGTCGGGAGACCCAGTACTTC CASSYTAGAGRETQYF
NA TRBJ1-2 TRBV30 TRBD1 TGTGCCTGGAGCCTAGGACAGGGCTACTATGGCTACACCTTC CAWSLGQGYYGYTF
NA TRBJ1-2 TRBV6-1 TRBD1 TGTGCCAGCAGAGCTACAGGGGGCATGGACTATGGCTACACCTTC CASRATGGMDYGYTF
NA TRBJ1-6 TRBV18 TRBD1 TGTGCCAGCTCACCCGGACAGGGAGGTAATTCACCCCTCCACTTT CASSPGQGGNSPLHF
NA TRBJ1-2 TRBV7-2 NA TGTGCCAGCAGCTTGATAGCAGATACAGGGTACTATGGCTACACCTTC CASSLIADTGYYGYTF
NA TRBJ1-2 TRBV5-1 NA TGTGCCAGCAGCTTGGAGTCAGGCTATGGCTACACCTTC CASSLESGYGYTF
few TRBJ1-2 TRBV2 NA TGTGCCAGCAGTTATCGGGGCTATGGCTACACCTTC CASSYRGYGYTF
NA TRBJ2-7 TRBV5-1 TRBD1 TGCGCCAGCAGCTTGGGACAGGGGGCCAACGAGCAGTACTTC CASSLGQGANEQYF
NA TRBJ2-2 TRBV9 NA TGTGCCAGCAGGTGGCAGACTAACACCGGGGAGCTGTTTTTT CASRWQTNTGELFF
once TRBJ2-2 TRBV19 TRBD1 TGTGCCAGTAGATTCCGGGACAGGGAGTCCGGGGAGCTGTTTTTT CASRFRDRESGELFF
once TRBJ1-1 TRBV28 NA TGTGCCAGCAGCCCAAGCCTTCCGGGATGGCACATGAACACTGAAGCTTTCTTT CASSPSLPGWHMNTEAFF
NA TRBJ2-7 TRBV7-8 TRBD1 TGTGCCAGCAGCTTTCGTCGGACAGGGTCCTACGAGCAGTACTTC CASSFRRTGSYEQYF
NA TRBJ2-5 TRBV4-1 TRBD1 TGCGCCAGCAGCCAAGATCCGACAGGGCGGGAGACCCAGTACTTC CASSQDPTGRETQYF
NA TRBJ2-3 TRBV7-2 NA TGTGCCAGCAGCTTAGACAGGGGCACAGATACGCAGTATTTT CASSLDRGTDTQYF
NA TRBJ2-1 TRBV9 TRBD2 TGTGCCAGCAGCGTAGGGGCTAGCGGAAACAATGAGCAGTTCTTC CASSVGASGNNEQFF
NA TRBJ1-3 TRBV11-2 NA TGTGCCAGCAGCTTAGGACTGCTCAGCTCTGGAAACACCATATATTTT CASSLGLLSSGNTIYF
NA TRBJ2-7 TRBV7-2 NA TGTGCCCCTCAGAGGACATCTAACTTCTACGAGCAGTACTTC CAPQRTSNFYEQYF
NA TRBJ1-6 TRBV19 TRBD1 TGTGCCAGTAAGGAGTATCGGGGACAGGGGTGGACACCCCTCCACTTT CASKEYRGQGWTPLHF
NA TRBJ1-2 TRBV11-2 NA TGTGCCAGCAGCTTACTGGGGAGCTATGGCTACACCTTC CASSLLGSYGYTF
NA TRBJ1-4 TRBV19 NA TGTGCCAGTAGTCCCCCGGGAGAGGGGAATGAAAAACTGTTTTTT CASSPPGEGNEKLFF
NA TRBJ2-7 TRBV4-1 TRBD2 TGCGCCAGCAGCCAAGAACTCCTCCCGGGACTAGCGGGGGGGCATTACGAGCAGTACTTC CASSQELLPGLAGGHYEQYF
NA TRBJ2-3 TRBV7-6 TRBD2 TGTGCCAGCAGCATCCTAGCGGGGGGGCCGAGCACAGATACGCAGTATTTT CASSILAGGPSTDTQYF
NA TRBJ2-5 TRBV6-5 TRBD1 TGTGCCAGCAGTTACTCCGGGACAGGGGGAGGAGAGACCCAGTACTTC CASSYSGTGGGETQYF
NA TRBJ1-5 TRBV19 TRBD1 TGTGCCAGTAGTGCCCGACAGGGGATGGATCAGCCCCAGCATTTT CASSARQGMDQPQHF
NA TRBJ2-5 TRBV7-7 TRBD1 TGTGCTAGCAGCTTAGGGGGACAGGGAGAGACCCAGTACTTC CASSLGGQGETQYF
NA TRBJ1-1 TRBV28 TRBD1 TGTGCCAGCAGTCCTGGGACAGCGAACACTGAAGCTTTCTTT CASSPGTANTEAFF
NA TRBJ2-2 TRBV7-3 TRBD2 TGTGCCAGCAGCTTAACGTTTTCTAGCGGGGGGTATTCCGGGGAGCTGTTTTTT CASSLTFSSGGYSGELFF
few TRBJ2-1 TRBV5-4 TRBD1 TGTGCCAGCAGCCCGGGACAGAGCTCCTACAATGAGCAGTTCTTC CASSPGQSSYNEQFF
once TRBJ2-1 TRBV18 NA TGTGCCAGCTCACCGAATATTCAGTACAATGAGCAGTTCTTC CASSPNIQYNEQFF
NA TRBJ2-7 TRBV28 NA TGTGCCAGCAGTTTTTCCTACAGGGTTCCATCCTACGAGCAGTACTTC CASSFSYRVPSYEQYF
NA TRBJ2-1 TRBV5-1 TRBD1 TGCGCCAGCAGCGCAGGGACAGCCGTCTACAATGAGCAGTTCTTC CASSAGTAVYNEQFF
once TRBJ1-4 TRBV28 NA TGTGCCAGCAGTTTTGGCCAGGGGTCTGAAAAACTGTTTTTT CASSFGQGSEKLFF
NA TRBJ2-2 TRBV19 NA TGTGCCAGCAACCCGACAGATCTGAGGACCGGGGAGCTGTTTTTT CASNPTDLRTGELFF
few TRBJ2-1 TRBV7-3 NA TGTGCCAGCGCCTCCGCGAGGGCGGGGCAGGGATTCAATGAGCAGTTCTTC CASASARAGQGFNEQFF
NA TRBJ2-1 TRBV29-1 TRBD1 TGCAGCGCCGCCGGGACAGGGTTCGCCAATGAGCAGTTCTTC CSAAGTGFANEQFF
NA TRBJ2-1 TRBV5-1 NA TGCGCCAGCAGTGTCCAGGGGAGCTCCTACAATGAGCAGTTCTTC CASSVQGSSYNEQFF
NA TRBJ1-5 TRBV18 NA TGTGCCAGCTCCCCAGAACGGGGGGCGACTGTTCAGCCCCAGCATTTT CASSPERGATVQPQHF
NA TRBJ2-1 TRBV6-5 TRBD2 TGTGCCAGCAGTGAATCTAGCGGGCCTCAGTTCTTC CASSESSGPQFF
few TRBJ1-2 TRBV28 TRBD1 TGTGCCAGCAGTTTGAGACAGGGGAATGGCTACACCTTC CASSLRQGNGYTF
NA TRBJ2-1 TRBV6-5 TRBD2 TGTGCCAGCAGTTTCGGGGGGGCCGTACTCCAGTTCTTC CASSFGGAVLQFF
few TRBJ2-7 TRBV7-9 TRBD1 TGTGCCAGCAGCTTAGTGCAGGGGGTCGCCTACGAGCAGTACTTC CASSLVQGVAYEQYF
few TRBJ2-7 TRBV7-9 TRBD1 TGTGCCAGCAGCTCTTTGGGACAGGGGGCGCGGAACGAGCAGTACTTC CASSSLGQGARNEQYF